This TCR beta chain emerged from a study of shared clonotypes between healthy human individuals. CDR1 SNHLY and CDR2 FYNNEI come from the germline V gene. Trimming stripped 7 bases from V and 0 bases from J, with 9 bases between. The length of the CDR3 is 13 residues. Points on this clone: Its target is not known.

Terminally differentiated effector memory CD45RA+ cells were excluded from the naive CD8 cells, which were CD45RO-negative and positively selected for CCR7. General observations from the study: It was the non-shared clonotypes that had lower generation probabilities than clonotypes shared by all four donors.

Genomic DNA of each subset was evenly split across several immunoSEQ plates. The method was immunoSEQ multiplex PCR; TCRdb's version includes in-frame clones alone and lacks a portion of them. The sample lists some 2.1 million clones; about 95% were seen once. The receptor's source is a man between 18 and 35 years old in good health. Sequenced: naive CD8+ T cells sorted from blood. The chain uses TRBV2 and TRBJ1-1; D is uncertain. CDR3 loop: CASTQGMNTEAFF. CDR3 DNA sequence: TGTGCCAGCACTCAAGGAATGAACACTGAAGCTTTCTTT.